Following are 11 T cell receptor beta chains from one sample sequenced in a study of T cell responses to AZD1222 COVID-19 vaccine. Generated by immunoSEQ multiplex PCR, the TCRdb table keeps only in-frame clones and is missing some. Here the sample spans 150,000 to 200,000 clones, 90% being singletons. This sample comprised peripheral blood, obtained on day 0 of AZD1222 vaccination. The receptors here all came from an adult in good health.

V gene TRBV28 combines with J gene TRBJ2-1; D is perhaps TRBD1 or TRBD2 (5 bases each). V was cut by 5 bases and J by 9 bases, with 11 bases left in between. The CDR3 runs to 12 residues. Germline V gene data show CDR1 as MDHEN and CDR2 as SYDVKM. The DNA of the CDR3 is TGTGCCAGCAGTGTGGGGGAAGGTGAGCAGTTCTTC. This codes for CASSVGEGEQFF. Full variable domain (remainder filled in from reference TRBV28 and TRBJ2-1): DVKVTQSSRYLVKRTGEKVFLECVQDMDHENMFWYRQDPGLGLRLIYFSYDVKMKEKGDIPEGYSVSREKKERFSLILESASTNQTSMYLCASSVGEGEQFFGPGTRLTVL.

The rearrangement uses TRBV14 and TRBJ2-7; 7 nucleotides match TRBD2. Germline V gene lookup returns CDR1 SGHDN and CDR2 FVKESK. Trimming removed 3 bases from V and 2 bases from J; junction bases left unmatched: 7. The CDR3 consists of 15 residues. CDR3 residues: CASSHQTGGPYEQYF. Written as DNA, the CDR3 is TGTGCCAGCAGCCATCAAACGGGGGGACCCTACGAGCAGTACTTC.

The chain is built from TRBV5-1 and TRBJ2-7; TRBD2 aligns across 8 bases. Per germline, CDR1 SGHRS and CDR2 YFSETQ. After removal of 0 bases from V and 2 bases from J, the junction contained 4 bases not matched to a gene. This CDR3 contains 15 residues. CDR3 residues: CASSLVGGGTYEQYF. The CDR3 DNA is TGCGCCAGCAGCTTGGTCGGCGGGGGGACCTACGAGCAGTACTTC.

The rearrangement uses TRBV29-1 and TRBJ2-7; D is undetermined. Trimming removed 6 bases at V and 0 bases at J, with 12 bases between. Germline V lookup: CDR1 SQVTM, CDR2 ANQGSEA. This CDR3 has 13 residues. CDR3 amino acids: CSVRPQVSYEQYF. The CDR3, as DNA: TGCAGCGTCAGACCACAAGTCTCCTACGAGCAGTACTTC.

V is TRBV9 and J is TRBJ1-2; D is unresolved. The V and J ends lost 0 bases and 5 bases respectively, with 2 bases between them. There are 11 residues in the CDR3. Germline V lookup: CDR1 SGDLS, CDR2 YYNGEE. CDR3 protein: CASSVGYGYTF. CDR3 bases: TGTGCCAGCAGCGTAGGTTATGGCTACACCTTC.

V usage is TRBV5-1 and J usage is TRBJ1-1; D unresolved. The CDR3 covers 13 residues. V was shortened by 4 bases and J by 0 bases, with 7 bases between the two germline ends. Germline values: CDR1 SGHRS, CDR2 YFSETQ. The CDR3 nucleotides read TGCGCCAGCAGCCTTCAAATGAACACTGAAGCTTTCTTT. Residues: CASSLQMNTEAFF.

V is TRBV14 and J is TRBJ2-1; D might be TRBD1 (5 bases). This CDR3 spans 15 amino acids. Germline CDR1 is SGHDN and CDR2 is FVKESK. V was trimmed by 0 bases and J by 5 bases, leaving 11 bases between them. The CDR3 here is CASSQDWPGNNEQFF. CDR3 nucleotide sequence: TGTGCCAGCAGCCAAGATTGGCCAGGGAACAATGAGCAGTTCTTC.

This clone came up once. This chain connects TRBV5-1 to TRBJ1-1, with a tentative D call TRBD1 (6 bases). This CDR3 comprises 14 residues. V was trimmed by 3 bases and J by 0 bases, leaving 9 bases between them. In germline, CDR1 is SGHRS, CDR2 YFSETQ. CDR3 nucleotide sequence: TGCGCCAGCAGCTGGGACACCCTGAACACTGAAGCTTTCTTT. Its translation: CASSWDTLNTEAFF.

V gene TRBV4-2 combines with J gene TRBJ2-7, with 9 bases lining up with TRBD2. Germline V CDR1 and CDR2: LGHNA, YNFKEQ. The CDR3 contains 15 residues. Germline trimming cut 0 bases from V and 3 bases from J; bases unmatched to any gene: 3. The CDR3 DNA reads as TGTGCCAGCAGCCAAGACCCTAGCGGGGACTACGAGCAGTACTTC. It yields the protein CASSQDPSGDYEQYF.

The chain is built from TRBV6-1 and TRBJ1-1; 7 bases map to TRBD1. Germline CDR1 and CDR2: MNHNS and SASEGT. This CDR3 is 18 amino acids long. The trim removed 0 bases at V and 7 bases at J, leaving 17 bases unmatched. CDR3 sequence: CASSEAWFGRGRIGEAFF. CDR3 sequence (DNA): TGTGCCAGCAGTGAAGCGTGGTTTGGAAGGGGGCGCATAGGTGAAGCTTTCTTT.

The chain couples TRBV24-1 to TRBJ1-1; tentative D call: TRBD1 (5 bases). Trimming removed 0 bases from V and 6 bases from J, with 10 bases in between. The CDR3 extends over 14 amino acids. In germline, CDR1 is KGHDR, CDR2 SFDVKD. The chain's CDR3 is CATSDLQGLSEAFF. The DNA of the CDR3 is TGTGCCACCAGTGATTTGCAGGGTTTGTCTGAAGCTTTCTTT.